This passage covers 7 T cell receptor beta chains from one sample sequenced in a study of T cells in narcolepsy. The method was immunoSEQ multiplex PCR; TCRdb's version includes in-frame clones alone and lacks a portion of them. The sample has roughly 20,000 clones; around 86% are singletons. The source material was memory (CD45RA-) CD4+ T cells from blood. The receptors were gathered from a human donor in good health.

CDR3 loop: CASSYRTLVGTEAFF. The CDR3 DNA is TGTGCCAGCAGCTACCGAACTCTGGTGGGCACTGAAGCTTTCTTT. V and J are TRBV13 and TRBJ1-1; D unclear. Trimming cost V 4 bases and J 4 bases, with 16 bases left between them. CDR1 is PRHDT and CDR2 is FYEKMQ in the germline V gene (reference sequence). The CDR3 covers 15 residues. Variable domain in full (rest from reference TRBV13 and TRBJ1-1): AAGVIQSPRHLIKEKRETATLKCYPIPRHDTVYWYQQGPGQDPQFLISFYEKMQSDKGSIPDRFSAQQFSDYHSELNMSSLELGDSALYFCASSYRTLVGTEAFFGQGTRLTVV.

This chain uses TRBV6-5 with TRBJ2-5; D unclear. The CDR3 totals 15 residues. V shed 0 bases and J shed 1 base, with 9 bases lying between them. The germline V gene has CDR1 MNHEY and CDR2 SVGAGI. DNA of the CDR3: TGTGCCAGCAGTTACTCGAACAGTCCCCAAGAGACCCAGTACTTC. It translates to CASSYSNSPQETQYF.

J is TRBJ1-2 and V is TRBV7-2; 9 nucleotides match TRBD1. The CDR3 has 14 amino acids. The J segment lost 8 bases and the V segment lost 5 bases, leaving 9 bases of the junction unmatched. Per the germline V gene, CDR1 is SGHTA and CDR2 is FQGNSA. This CDR3 reads CASSPRQGDEGYTF. The CDR3 DNA reads TGTGCCAGCAGCCCACGACAGGGGGATGAGGGCTACACCTTC.

This clone has just one count. The chain uses TRBV6-1 and TRBJ1-1; D possibly corresponds to TRBD1 (5 bases). CDR1 MNHNS and CDR2 SASEGT come from the germline V gene. The CDR3 contains 13 residues. Trimming removed 5 bases at V and 5 bases at J, with 12 bases between. This CDR3 is CASSYGWGTEAFF. DNA of the CDR3: TGTGCCAGCAGTTATGGTTGGGGGACTGAAGCTTTCTTT.

This chain uses TRBV28 with TRBJ1-1; D remains unclear. The CDR3 contains 14 residues. Looked up from germline, CDR1 is MDHEN and CDR2 is SYDVKM. The V gene lost 5 bases and the J gene lost 4 bases, with 14 bases spanning the gap. CDR3 in DNA: TGTGCCAGCAGTCCCCCGAGGCACGGCACTGAAGCTTTCTTT. Translated: CASSPPRHGTEAFF.

This chain connects TRBV7-2 to TRBJ1-2; D is unresolved. V was cut by 1 base and J by 4 bases, with 4 bases left in between. The germline gives CDR1 SGHTA, CDR2 FQGNSA. The CDR3 contains 12 residues. The DNA of the CDR3 is TGTGCCAGCAGCTTAGTGATCTATGGCTACACCTTC. Translation gives CASSLVIYGYTF.

This clone appeared once. Different DNA sequences within this sample yield the same CDR3. The genes are TRBV6-6 and TRBJ2-6; no clear D gene. The CDR3 contains 13 residues. V was cut by 7 bases and J by 3 bases, with 7 bases left in between. The V gene's germline CDR1 is MNHNY and CDR2 SVGAGI (reference sequence). The CDR3 loop reads CASTPSGANVLTF. The CDR3 bases are TGTGCCAGCACCCCGAGTGGGGCCAACGTCCTGACTTTC.